The 5 T cell receptor beta chains reported below all come from one sample, sequenced in a study of OX40 agonist ivuxolimab in advanced cancers. Sequencing was performed with immunoSEQ multiplex PCR; in TCRdb, only in-frame clones are kept and a portion is missing. This sample has about 96,000 clones, with approximately 84% found just once. This specimen was CD4+ or CD8+ T cells sorted from blood, taken in a trial of the OX40 agonist ivuxolimab. The receptor set was obtained from an adult with an advanced solid tumor such as melanoma, head and neck, liver or kidney cancer.

The rearrangement joins TRBV14 to TRBJ2-7; 9 positions agree with TRBD1. The CDR3 is made up of 16 amino acids. CDR1 SGHDN and CDR2 FVKESK come from the germline V gene. The junction had 7 bases not matched to a gene; V was cut back by 0 bases and J by 4 bases. The CDR3 region is CASSQDVGQGLYEQYF. DNA for the CDR3: TGTGCCAGCAGCCAAGATGTGGGACAGGGACTTTACGAGCAGTACTTC.

J is TRBJ1-5 and V is TRBV10-3; D gene ambiguous. This CDR3 is built from 13 residues. The germline V gene encodes CDR1 ENHRY and CDR2 SYGVKD. Trimming removed 6 bases from V and 3 bases from J, with 9 bases in between. CDR3 bases: TGTGCCATCAGCCCAGAGGCCAATCAGCCCCAGCATTTT. This encodes CAISPEANQPQHF.

The genes are TRBV2 and TRBJ1-5; no definite D call. Germline V gene sequence: CDR1 SNHLY, CDR2 FYNNEI. Trimming stripped 4 bases from V and 2 bases from J, with 9 bases between. The CDR3 spans 14 residues. CDR3 in amino acids: CASSVEVGNQPQHF. CDR3 nucleotide sequence: TGTGCCAGCAGTGTAGAAGTGGGCAATCAGCCCCAGCATTTT.

This rearrangement joins TRBV4-2 to TRBJ2-7; possible D gene TRBD1, 6 bases. The CDR3 length is 16 residues. V gave up 1 base and J gave up 2 bases, with 15 bases separating them. CDR1 LGHNA and CDR2 YNFKEQ come from the germline V gene. CDR3 sequence (DNA): TGTGCCAGCAGCCAAGTCTCCGGGACACGCACCTACGAGCAGTACTTC. Translated: CASSQVSGTRTYEQYF.

This clone is categorized as medium-sized. The genes are TRBV2 and TRBJ1-3; D is unresolved. The length of the CDR3 is 12 residues. Per the germline V gene, CDR1 is SNHLY and CDR2 is FYNNEI. V was clipped by 3 bases and J by 7 bases, with 7 bases between them. CDR3 protein: CASSDTTNTIYF. CDR3 coding DNA: TGTGCCAGCAGTGACACGACTAACACCATATATTTT.